This TCR beta chain was recorded in a study of cytomegalovirus exposure and HLA in healthy donors. Study as a whole: The 130 or so validation repertoires and the approximately 630 first-cohort repertoires shared a platform, a later analysis reported. Overall study results and limits: Cytomegalovirus association was assigned to around 150 TCR beta chains. The finding came from a later analysis; first-cohort TCR clusters tended to co-occur in the roughly 110 validation repertoires. The classifier was said to identify cytomegalovirus status with high specificity and sensitivity.

Generated by immunoSEQ multiplex PCR, the TCRdb table keeps only in-frame clones and is missing some. The data contain approximately 140,000 clones, around nine tenths of them singletons. In germline, CDR1 is SGHRS, CDR2 YFSETQ. V shed 0 bases and J shed 4 bases, with 4 bases lying between them. The CDR3 covers 12 residues. Of note for this clone: What it binds is unknown.

The chain combines TRBV5-1 with TRBJ2-5; no firm D call. This TCR was sampled from a young man in good health and CMV-seropositive. The sequenced sample was PBMCs. The CDR3 protein is CASSLEPETQYF. In DNA form, the CDR3 reads TGCGCCAGCAGCTTGGAGCCAGAGACCCAGTACTTC.